These T cell receptor beta chains were read from a single sample in a study of shared clonotypes between healthy human individuals. Some clones are missing from TCRdb's copy, which holds only in-frame ones; the method was immunoSEQ multiplex PCR. The table lists roughly 660,000 clones, roughly 87% of them singletons. The specimen sequenced was memory CD8+ T cells from PBMCs. The receptors were sampled from a young man in good health. Some clones in this sample may be carry-over from other donors' samples. Both conserved end residues are part of each CDR3. The D gene is left open where the match is weak. Clone size is stated in some rows and not others, as once, few, many or a class when expanded.

>-|TRBD2|TRBV9|TRBJ2-3
CASSVGREGRDTQYF
TGTGCCAGCAGCGTAGGCCGGGAGGGGAGAGATACGCAGTATTTT
>-|-|TRBV4-1|TRBJ2-1
CASSLPREITYNEQFF
TGCGCCAGCAGTCTACCTAGGGAGATTACATACAATGAGCAGTTCTTC
>-|-|TRBV28|TRBJ2-1
CASSSPPSGAVYNEQFF
TGTGCCAGCAGTTCGCCCCCTTCGGGAGCCGTCTACAATGAGCAGTTCTTC
>-|TRBD2|TRBV7-8|TRBJ2-2
CASSFGGRRTGELFF
TGTGCCAGCAGCTTTGGCGGGAGGAGAACCGGGGAGCTGTTTTTT
>-|-|TRBV21-1|TRBJ2-7
CASSIEGSYEQYF
TGTGCCAGCAGCATTGAGGGTTCCTACGAGCAGTACTTC
>-|-|TRBV29-1|TRBJ1-2
CSVRTDGYTF
TGCAGCGTCCGGACCGACGGCTACACCTTC
>-|TRBD2|TRBV4-3|TRBJ2-7
CASSQPPSGSFGAEYF
TGCGCCAGCAGCCAACCCCCTAGCGGGAGTTTTGGTGCTGAGTACTTC
>-|-|TRBV28|TRBJ2-3
CASSSIPPDTQYF
TGTGCCAGCAGCTCCATCCCACCGGATACGCAGTATTTT
>-|-|TRBV28|TRBJ1-2
CASSLSVGESGYTF
TGTGCCAGCAGTTTATCGGTCGGGGAGAGTGGCTACACCTTC
>once|-|TRBV25-1|TRBJ2-5
CASSERGRETQYF
TGTGCCAGCAGTGAGAGGGGAAGAGAGACCCAGTACTTC
>-|-|TRBV2|TRBJ2-2
CASSEWGYTGELFF
TGTGCCAGCAGTGAATGGGGTTACACCGGGGAGCTGTTTTTT
>-|TRBD2|TRBV6-5|TRBJ2-5
CASSLTSEQETQYF
TGTGCCAGCAGCCTAACTAGCGAACAAGAGACCCAGTACTTC
>-|TRBD2|TRBV15|TRBJ2-2
CATSRDLLLAGNTGELFF
TGTGCCACCAGCAGAGATTTATTACTAGCGGGTAACACCGGGGAGCTGTTTTTT
>-|-|TRBV27|TRBJ2-7
CASSHWDPRDEQYF
TGTGCCAGCAGCCATTGGGACCCTCGAGACGAGCAGTACTTC
>-|-|TRBV5-6|TRBJ2-3
CASSLVGDTQYF
TGTGCCAGCAGCCTTGTAGGGGATACGCAGTATTTT
>-|-|TRBV11-2|TRBJ1-1
CASSLVGLNTEAFF
TGTGCCAGCAGCTTAGTAGGCTTGAACACTGAAGCTTTCTTT
>-|TRBD2|TRBV4-1|TRBJ2-1
CASSQERNSGQNEQFF
TGCGCCAGCAGCCAAGAGCGCAATAGCGGGCAGAATGAGCAGTTCTTC
>-|-|TRBV27|TRBJ2-5
CASSPSFGEETQYF
TGTGCCAGCAGTCCTAGTTTTGGGGAAGAGACCCAGTACTTC
>-|-|TRBV30|TRBJ1-5
CAWSVRNSNQPQHF
TGTGCCTGGAGTGTCAGGAATAGCAATCAGCCCCAGCATTTT
>-|-|TRBV6-6|TRBJ1-1
CASRAMDWTEAFF
TGTGCCAGCCGGGCGATGGATTGGACTGAAGCTTTCTTT
>-|TRBD1|TRBV28|TRBJ2-7
CASSTLGQGYEQYF
TGTGCCAGCAGTACCCTCGGACAGGGTTACGAGCAGTACTTC
>-|TRBD1|TRBV13|TRBJ1-1
CASSPGQGYTEAFF
TGTGCCAGCAGCCCAGGACAGGGGTACACTGAAGCTTTCTTT
>-|-|TRBV5-8|TRBJ2-7
CASSRVSTYEQYF
TGTGCCAGCAGCCGGGTGTCGACCTACGAGCAGTACTTC
>-|-|TRBV5-1|TRBJ1-2
CASSFGTGYGYTF
TGCGCCAGCAGCTTTGGTACAGGGTATGGCTACACCTTC
>-|-|TRBV5-6|TRBJ2-5
CASSPVVREETQYF
TGTGCCAGCAGCCCCGTAGTCCGGGAGGAGACCCAGTACTTC
>-|-|TRBV9|TRBJ2-4
CASSPTGKNIQYF
TGTGCCAGCAGTCCTACTGGCAAAAACATTCAGTACTTC
>-|-|TRBV30|TRBJ2-1
CAWSVRHYNEQFF
TGTGCCTGGAGTGTTCGTCACTACAATGAGCAGTTCTTC
>-|-|TRBV29-1|TRBJ2-2
CSVGGPNTGELFF
TGCAGCGTTGGAGGGCCCAACACCGGGGAGCTGTTTTTT
>-|-|TRBV19|TRBJ1-1
CASSWGVNTEAFF
TGTGCCAGTAGTTGGGGGGTAAACACTGAAGCTTTCTTT
>-|-|TRBV5-6|TRBJ1-2
CASSLETVNYGYTF
TGTGCCAGCAGCTTGGAGACAGTTAACTATGGCTACACCTTC
>-|-|TRBV27|TRBJ1-5
CASSHGTPDSNQPQHF
TGTGCCAGCAGTCATGGGACACCCGATAGCAATCAGCCCCAGCATTTT
>-|-|TRBV27|TRBJ1-1
CASSLSESGKTEAFF
TGTGCCAGCAGTCTCTCGGAGTCGGGGAAGACTGAAGCTTTCTTT
>-|-|TRBV7-8|TRBJ1-4
CASSYLSTYPNEKLFF
TGTGCCAGCAGCTACTTAAGCACCTACCCTAATGAAAAACTGTTTTTT
>-|-|TRBV4-1|TRBJ2-7
CASSQDHPGEQYF
TGCGCCAGCAGCCAAGATCACCCAGGCGAGCAGTACTTC
>once|-|TRBV4-2|TRBJ2-3
CASSPIAELTSTDTQYF
TGTGCCAGCAGCCCCATAGCGGAGCTAACTAGCACAGATACGCAGTATTTT
>-|-|TRBV7-9|TRBJ2-2
CASSFPQGFSGGELFF
TGTGCCAGCAGCTTTCCGCAGGGTTTCAGTGGCGGGGAGCTGTTTTTT
>-|-|TRBV9|TRBJ1-1
CASSVDRMNTEAFF
TGTGCCAGCAGCGTTGACAGGATGAACACTGAAGCTTTCTTT
>-|TRBD1|TRBV29-1|TRBJ2-7
CSAMTGYEQYF
TGCAGCGCTATGACAGGGTACGAGCAGTACTTC
>-|TRBD1|TRBV14|TRBJ1-2
CASSHERGPFYGYTF
TGTGCCAGCAGCCATGAAAGGGGGCCTTTCTATGGCTACACCTTC
>once|-|TRBV11-2|TRBJ1-6
CASSLEGPSSYNSPLHF
TGTGCCAGCAGCTTGGAGGGTCCGAGCTCCTATAATTCACCCCTCCACTTT